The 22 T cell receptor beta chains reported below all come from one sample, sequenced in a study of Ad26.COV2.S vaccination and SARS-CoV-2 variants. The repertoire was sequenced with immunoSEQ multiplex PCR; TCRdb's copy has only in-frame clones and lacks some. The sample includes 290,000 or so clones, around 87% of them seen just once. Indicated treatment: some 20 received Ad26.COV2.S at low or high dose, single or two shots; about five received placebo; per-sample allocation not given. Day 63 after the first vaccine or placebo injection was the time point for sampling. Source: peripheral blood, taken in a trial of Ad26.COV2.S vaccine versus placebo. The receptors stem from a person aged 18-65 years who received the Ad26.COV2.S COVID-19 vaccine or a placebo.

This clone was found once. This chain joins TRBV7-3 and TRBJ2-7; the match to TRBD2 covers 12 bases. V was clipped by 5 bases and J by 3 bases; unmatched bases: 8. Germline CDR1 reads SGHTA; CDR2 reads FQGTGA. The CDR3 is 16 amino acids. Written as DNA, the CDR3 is TGTGCCAGCAGCATATCCGGGACTAGCGGGCTCTACGAGCAGTACTTC. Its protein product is CASSISGTSGLYEQYF.

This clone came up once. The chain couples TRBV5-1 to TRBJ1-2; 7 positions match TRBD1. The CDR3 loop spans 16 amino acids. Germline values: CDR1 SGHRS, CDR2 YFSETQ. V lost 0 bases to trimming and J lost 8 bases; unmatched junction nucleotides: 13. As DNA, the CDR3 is TGCGCCAGCAGCTTGGGGCCGGAACAGGGGTTAGGAGGCTACACCTTC. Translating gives CASSLGPEQGLGGYTF.

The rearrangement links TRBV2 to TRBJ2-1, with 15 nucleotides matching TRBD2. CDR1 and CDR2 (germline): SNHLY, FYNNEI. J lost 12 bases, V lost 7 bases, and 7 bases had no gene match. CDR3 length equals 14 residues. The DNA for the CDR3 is TGTGCCAGCAAGGATGGGACTAGCGGGGGGACGCAGTTCTTC. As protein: CASKDGTSGGTQFF.

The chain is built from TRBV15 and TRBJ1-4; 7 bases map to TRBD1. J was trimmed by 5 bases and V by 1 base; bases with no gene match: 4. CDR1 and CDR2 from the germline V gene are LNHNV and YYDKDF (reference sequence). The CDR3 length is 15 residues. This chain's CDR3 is CATSRASRGNEKLFF. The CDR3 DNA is TGTGCCACCAGCAGAGCGAGCAGGGGGAATGAAAAACTGTTTTTT. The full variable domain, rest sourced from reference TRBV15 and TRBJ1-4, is DAMVIQNPRYQVTQFGKPVTLSCSQTLNHNVMYWYQQKSSQAPKLLFHYYDKDFNNEADTPDNFQSRRPNTSFCFLDIRSPGLGDTAMYLCATSRASRGNEKLFFGSGTQLSVL.

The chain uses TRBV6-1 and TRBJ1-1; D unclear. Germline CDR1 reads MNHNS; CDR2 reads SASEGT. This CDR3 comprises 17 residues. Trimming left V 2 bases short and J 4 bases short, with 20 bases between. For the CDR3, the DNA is TGTGCCAGCAGTGAACCCGGACGGGGAAAAGGGAGCACTGAAGCTTTCTTT. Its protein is CASSEPGRGKGSTEAFF.

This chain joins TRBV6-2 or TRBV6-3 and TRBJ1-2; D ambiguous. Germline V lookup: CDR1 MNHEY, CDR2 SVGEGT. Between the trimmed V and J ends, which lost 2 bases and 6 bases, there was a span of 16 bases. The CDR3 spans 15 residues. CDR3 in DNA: TGTGCCAGCAGTTACCACCAGTCAAGTGGCGATGGCTACACCTTC. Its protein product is CASSYHQSSGDGYTF.

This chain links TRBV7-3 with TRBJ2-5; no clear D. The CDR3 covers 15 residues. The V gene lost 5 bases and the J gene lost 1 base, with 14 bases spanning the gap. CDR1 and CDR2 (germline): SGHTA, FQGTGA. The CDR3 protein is CASSPGKRSQETQYF. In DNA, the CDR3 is TGTGCCAGCAGCCCCGGAAAGAGGAGCCAAGAGACCCAGTACTTC.

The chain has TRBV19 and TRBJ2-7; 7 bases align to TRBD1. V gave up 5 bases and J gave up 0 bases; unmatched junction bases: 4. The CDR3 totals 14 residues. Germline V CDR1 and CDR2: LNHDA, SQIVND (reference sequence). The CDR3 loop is CASSARTGSYEQYF. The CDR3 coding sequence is TGTGCCAGTAGTGCCAGGACAGGCTCCTACGAGCAGTACTTC. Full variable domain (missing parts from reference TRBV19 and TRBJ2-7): DGGITQSPKYLFRKEGQNVTLSCEQNLNHDAMYWYRQDPGQGLRLIYYSQIVNDFQKGDIAEGYSVSREKKESFPLTVTSAQKNPTAFYLCASSARTGSYEQYFGPGTRLTVT.

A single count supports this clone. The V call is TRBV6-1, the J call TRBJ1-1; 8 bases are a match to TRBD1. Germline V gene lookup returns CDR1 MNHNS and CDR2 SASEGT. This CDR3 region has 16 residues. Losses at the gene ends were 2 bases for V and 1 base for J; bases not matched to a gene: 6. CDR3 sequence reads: CASSERPGTGNTEAFF. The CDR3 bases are TGTGCCAGCAGTGAACGACCCGGGACAGGGAACACTGAAGCTTTCTTT.

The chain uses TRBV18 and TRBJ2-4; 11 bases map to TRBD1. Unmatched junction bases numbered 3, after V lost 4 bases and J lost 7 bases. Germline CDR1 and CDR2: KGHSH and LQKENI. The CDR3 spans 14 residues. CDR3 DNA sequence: TGTGCCAGCTCACGGGGACAGGGGGTCAACATTCAGTACTTC. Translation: CASSRGQGVNIQYF.

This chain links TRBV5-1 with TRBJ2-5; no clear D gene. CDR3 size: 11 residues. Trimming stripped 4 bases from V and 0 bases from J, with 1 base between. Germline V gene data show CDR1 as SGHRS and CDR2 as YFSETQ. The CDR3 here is CASSNQETQYF. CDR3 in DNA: TGCGCCAGCAGCAACCAAGAGACCCAGTACTTC. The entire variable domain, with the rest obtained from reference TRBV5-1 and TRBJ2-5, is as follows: KAGVTQTPRYLIKTRGQQVTLSCSPISGHRSVSWYQQTPGQGLQFLFEYFSETQRNKGNFPGRFSGRQFSNSRSEMNVSTLELGDSALYLCASSNQETQYFGPGTRLLVL.

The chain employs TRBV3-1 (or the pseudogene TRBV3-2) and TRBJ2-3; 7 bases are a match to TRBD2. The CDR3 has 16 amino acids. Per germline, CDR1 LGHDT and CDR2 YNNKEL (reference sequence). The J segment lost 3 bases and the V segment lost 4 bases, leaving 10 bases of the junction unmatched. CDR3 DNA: TGTGCCAGCAGCCCGCTTAACGTAGCGGGTACAGATACGCAGTATTTT. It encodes CASSPLNVAGTDTQYF.

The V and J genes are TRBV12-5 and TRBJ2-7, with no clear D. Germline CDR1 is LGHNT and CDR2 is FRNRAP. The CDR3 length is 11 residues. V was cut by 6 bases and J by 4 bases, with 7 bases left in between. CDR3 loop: CASGRGYEQYF. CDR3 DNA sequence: TGTGCTAGTGGGAGAGGTTACGAGCAGTACTTC. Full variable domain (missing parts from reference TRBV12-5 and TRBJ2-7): DARVTQTPRHKVTEMGQEVTMRCQPILGHNTVFWYRQTMMQGLELLAYFRNRAPLDDSGMPKDRFSAEMPDATLATLKIQPSEPRDSAVYFCASGRGYEQYFGPGTRLTVT.

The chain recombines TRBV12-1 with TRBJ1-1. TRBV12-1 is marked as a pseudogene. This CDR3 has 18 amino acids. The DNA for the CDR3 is TGTGCCAGCCCGGACCCCACGCAGGGAGTGGGGATGAACACTGAAGCTTTCTTT. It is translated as CASPDPTQGVGMNTEAFF.

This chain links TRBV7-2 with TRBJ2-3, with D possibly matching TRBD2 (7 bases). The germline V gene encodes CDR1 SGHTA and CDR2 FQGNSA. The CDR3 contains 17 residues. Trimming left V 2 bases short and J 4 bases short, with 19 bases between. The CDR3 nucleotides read TGTGCCAGCAGCTTAAGGGGGGGCACTGGTGGGGCAGATACGCAGTATTTT. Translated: CASSLRGGTGGADTQYF.

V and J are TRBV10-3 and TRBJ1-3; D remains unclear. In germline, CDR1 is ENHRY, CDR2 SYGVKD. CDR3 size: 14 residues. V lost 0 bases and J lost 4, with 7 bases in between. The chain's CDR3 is CAISESTLGNTIYF. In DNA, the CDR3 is TGTGCCATCAGTGAGTCCACACTAGGAAACACCATATATTTT.

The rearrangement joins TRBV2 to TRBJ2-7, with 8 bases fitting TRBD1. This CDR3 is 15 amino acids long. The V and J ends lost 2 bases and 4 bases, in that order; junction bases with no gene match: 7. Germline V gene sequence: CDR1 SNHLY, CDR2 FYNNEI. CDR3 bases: TGTGCCAGCAGTGAACTCGACAGGGGACTTTACGAGCAGTACTTC. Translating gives CASSELDRGLYEQYF.

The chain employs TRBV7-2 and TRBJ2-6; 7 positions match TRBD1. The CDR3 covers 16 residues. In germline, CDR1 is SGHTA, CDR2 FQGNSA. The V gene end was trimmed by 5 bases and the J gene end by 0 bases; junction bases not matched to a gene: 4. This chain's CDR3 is CASSRDRSSGANVLTF. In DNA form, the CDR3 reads TGTGCCAGCAGCCGGGACAGAAGCTCTGGGGCCAACGTCCTGACTTTC.

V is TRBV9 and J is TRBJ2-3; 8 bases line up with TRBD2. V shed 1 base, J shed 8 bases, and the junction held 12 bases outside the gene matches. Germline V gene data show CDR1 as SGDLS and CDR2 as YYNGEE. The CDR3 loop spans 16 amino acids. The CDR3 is CASSVLIGGAPGTQYF. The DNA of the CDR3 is TGTGCCAGCAGCGTACTGATCGGGGGGGCCCCCGGTACGCAGTATTTT.

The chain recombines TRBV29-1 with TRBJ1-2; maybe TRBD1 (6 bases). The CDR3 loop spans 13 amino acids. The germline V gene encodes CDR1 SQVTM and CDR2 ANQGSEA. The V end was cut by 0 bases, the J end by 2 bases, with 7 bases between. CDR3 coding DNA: TGCAGCGTTGAAGACAGGGGAAACTATGGCTACACCTTC. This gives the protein CSVEDRGNYGYTF.

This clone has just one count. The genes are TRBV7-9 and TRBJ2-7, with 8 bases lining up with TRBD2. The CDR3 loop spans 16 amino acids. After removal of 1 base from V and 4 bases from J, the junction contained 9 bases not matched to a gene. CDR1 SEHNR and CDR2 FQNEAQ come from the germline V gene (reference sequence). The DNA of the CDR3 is TGTGCCAGCAGCTTAGTCAGCAGCGGGAGCGGGTACGAGCAGTACTTC. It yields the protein CASSLVSSGSGYEQYF.

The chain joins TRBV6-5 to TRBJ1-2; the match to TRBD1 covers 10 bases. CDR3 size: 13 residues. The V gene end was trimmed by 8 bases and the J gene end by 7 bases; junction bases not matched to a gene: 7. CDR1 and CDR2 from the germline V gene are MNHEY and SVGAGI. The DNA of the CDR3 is TGTGCCAGCCGAACCGGGACAGGGGTTGGCTACACCTTC. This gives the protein CASRTGTGVGYTF.